The rows below give T cell receptor beta chains drawn from one sample of a study of T-cell memory formation after mild COVID-19. In TCRdb, the 5' RACE reads were re-called with MiXCR into one record per CDR3 protein. Of over 500,000 distinct CDR3 sequences listed, about 18% are singletons. Sequenced input: PBMCs or a T cell subset sorted from them (not recorded which). Receptors were obtained from an adult woman who had mild COVID-19 (a few samples of this study predate the infection). Cell type and time point are not known. CDR3s include the opening cysteine and the closing phenylalanine or tryptophan. The order of the fields is D gene, V gene, J gene, clone size, CDR3 DNA, CDR3 protein. D genes are given only for firm matches. Rows give clone size only sometimes, using once, few, many, or a class for an expanded clone.

NA,TRBV19,TRBJ1-1,few,TGTGCCAGTAGTATAGTTCGGGGGCTGAACACTGAAGCTTTCTTT,CASSIVRGLNTEAFF
TRBD1,TRBV4-1,TRBJ2-7,few,TGCGCCAGCAGCCAACTTCCGGGACAGGGGGTTTCCTACGAGCAGTACTTC,CASSQLPGQGVSYEQYF
TRBD2,TRBV7-9,TRBJ2-1,NA,TGTGCCAGCAGCTTCCAGCGGGATTACAATGAGCAGTTCTTC,CASSFQRDYNEQFF
NA,TRBV12-3/TRBV12-4,TRBJ2-7,few,TGTGCCAGCAGCTCACAGGGGCGCGGGAGTACCTACGAGCAGTACTTC,CASSSQGRGSTYEQYF
TRBD1,TRBV12-3/TRBV12-4,TRBJ2-7,few,TGTGCCAGCAGAAGGGGACAGGAGGTTTACGAGCAGTACTTC,CASRRGQEVYEQYF
NA,TRBV5-1,TRBJ2-6,NA,TGCGCCAGCAGCCTTGAGGGACGGGGCTCTGGGGCCAACGTCCTGACTTTC,CASSLEGRGSGANVLTF
NA,TRBV2,TRBJ2-7,few,TGTGCCAGCACCGTGGCAAACTTGGGCGAGCAGTACTTC,CASTVANLGEQYF
TRBD2,TRBV5-5,TRBJ2-7,NA,TGTGCCAGCGACCGGGGCCGGGGGGCCTACGAGCAGTACTTC,CASDRGRGAYEQYF
NA,TRBV21-1,TRBJ2-3,NA,TGTGCCAGCAGGACAAGGGGGGGACAGGACTACACAGATACGCAGTATTTT,CASRTRGGQDYTDTQYF
NA,TRBV7-2,TRBJ2-3,few,TGTGCCAGCAGCATTATGGGTGTATGGGATACGCAGTATTTT,CASSIMGVWDTQYF
NA,TRBV7-9,TRBJ2-7,few,TGTGCCAGCAGCTATTCAGGGGATGTGAGCTACGAGCAGTACTTC,CASSYSGDVSYEQYF
TRBD1,TRBV14,TRBJ2-1,few,TGTGCCAGCAGCCCTCAAGGGACAGGGATGGCCTACAATGAGCAGTTCTTC,CASSPQGTGMAYNEQFF
NA,TRBV27,TRBJ2-3,few,TGTGCCAGCAGTTCGGATGCCCTGGGCACAGATACGCAGTATTTT,CASSSDALGTDTQYF
TRBD1,TRBV4-1,TRBJ2-7,NA,TGCGCCAGCAGCCAAGAGAACGTCGCAGGGGGATCCTACGAGCAGTACTTC,CASSQENVAGGSYEQYF
TRBD1,TRBV12-3/TRBV12-4,TRBJ1-1,few,TGTGCCAGCAGTGCGACAGGGGGCCGCACTGAAGCTTTCTTT,CASSATGGRTEAFF
NA,TRBV19,TRBJ1-3,NA,TGTGCCAGTAGTATAAGTGGGGGGCCTGGAAACACCATATATTTT,CASSISGGPGNTIYF
NA,TRBV4-2,TRBJ2-3,NA,TGTGCCATCAGCCAAGATGGGGGGGATACGCAGTATTTT,CAISQDGGDTQYF
NA,TRBV3-1,TRBJ2-7,few,TGTGCCAGCAGCCAAGCTTACTACGAGCAGTACTTC,CASSQAYYEQYF
NA,TRBV9,TRBJ2-6,few,TGTGCCAGCAGCGATGGAATTCAGTCTCGTGGGGCCAACGTCCTGACTTTC,CASSDGIQSRGANVLTF
TRBD1,TRBV6-5,TRBJ1-1,many,TGTGCCAGCAGTGAAAAGGGACAGCCGAACACTGAAGCTTTCTTT,CASSEKGQPNTEAFF
NA,TRBV9,TRBJ2-3,NA,TGTGCCAGCAGCGTAGATGGAGGGGGCAGAGATACGCAGTATTTT,CASSVDGGGRDTQYF
NA,TRBV20-1,TRBJ2-3,once,TGCAGTGGTTGGTGGAGCACAGATACGCAGTATTTT,CSGWWSTDTQYF
NA,TRBV7-2,TRBJ2-3,NA,TGTGCCAGCAGCACCGGAATAACAGATACGCAGTATTTT,CASSTGITDTQYF
TRBD2,TRBV10-2,TRBJ2-7,NA,TGCGCCAGCAGTGAGGCCTATCTAGCGGGAGGACCCACCTACGAGCAGTACTTC,CASSEAYLAGGPTYEQYF
NA,TRBV15,TRBJ1-2,few,TGTGCCACCAGCAGTAGCAGGGCAATCTATGGCTACACCTTC,CATSSSRAIYGYTF
TRBD1,TRBV6-2/TRBV6-3,TRBJ2-1,many,TGTGCCAGCAGTTACAGGGGACAGCCCTGGCCGTTCTTC,CASSYRGQPWPFF
TRBD1,TRBV5-1,TRBJ2-5,NA,TGCGCCAGCAGCGCCAGGGACAGTGGAGAGACCCAGTACTTC,CASSARDSGETQYF
TRBD2,TRBV7-2,TRBJ2-7,few,TGTGCCAGCAGCTTAGCCCCCGGGACTACTACCTACGAGCAGTACTTC,CASSLAPGTTTYEQYF
TRBD2,TRBV30,TRBJ2-3,few,TGTGCCTGGAGTGTACAAGGTAGCGGGTTCACAGATACGCAGTATTTT,CAWSVQGSGFTDTQYF
NA,TRBV20-1,TRBJ2-3,many,TGCAGTGTGAGGGGGGGGTTTTTCACAGATACGCAGTATTTT,CSVRGGFFTDTQYF
NA,TRBV4-3,TRBJ2-3,NA,TGCGCCAGCAGCCAAGGGGACCCCACAGATACGCAGTATTTT,CASSQGDPTDTQYF
NA,TRBV20-1,TRBJ1-1,few,TGCAGTGCTAGATTTGGAGTGGAAAACACTGAAGCTTTCTTT,CSARFGVENTEAFF
NA,TRBV12-3/TRBV12-4,TRBJ2-2,many,TGTGCCAGCAGCCGCGGCCCCGGGGAGCTGTTTTTT,CASSRGPGELFF
TRBD2,TRBV9,TRBJ2-1,many,TGTGCCAGCAGCTTGGGACTACTGCACAATGAGCAGTTCTTC,CASSLGLLHNEQFF
TRBD2,TRBV6-5,TRBJ2-1,few,TGTGCCACCGGCCGCGGGACTAGCGGTAACAATGAGCAGTTCTTC,CATGRGTSGNNEQFF
TRBD1,TRBV28,TRBJ1-1,NA,TGTGCCAGCAGTTTAATGACAGGGGGCGTGAACACTGAAGCTTTCTTT,CASSLMTGGVNTEAFF
NA,TRBV7-8,TRBJ2-1,few,TGTGCCAGCAGCGCCCCTGGTGGGAGAACATACAATGAGCAGTTCTTC,CASSAPGGRTYNEQFF
NA,TRBV7-9,TRBJ1-1,NA,TGTGCCAGCAGCTTACAGGGGACGAACACTGAAGCTTTCTTT,CASSLQGTNTEAFF
TRBD2,TRBV15,TRBJ2-7,NA,TGTGCCACCAGCTTAGCGGGGGGGCCCTCCTACGAGCAGTACTTC,CATSLAGGPSYEQYF
NA,TRBV24-1,TRBJ2-5,few,TGTGCCACCAGTGCCCTAGGAGAGACCCAGTACTTC,CATSALGETQYF
NA,TRBV12-3/TRBV12-4,TRBJ2-3,NA,TGTTCCAGCAGTTTTGGGAGGTTTCAGTATTTT,CSSSFGRFQYF
NA,TRBV29-1,TRBJ2-7,few,TGCAGCGTTGAGACCGGGCCAGGGGTGGGCCAGCAGTACTTC,CSVETGPGVGQQYF
NA,TRBV15,TRBJ1-5,NA,TGTGCCACCAGCAGAGATATTGGGGGATTCCAGCCCCAGCATTTT,CATSRDIGGFQPQHF
NA,TRBV18,TRBJ2-1,few,TGTGCCAGCTCAACACTAGGCGAAGTCGAGCAGTTCTTC,CASSTLGEVEQFF